This T cell receptor (beta chain) stems from a study of CXCR3-negative and CXCR3-positive naive CD8 T cells. Study background: Roughly 1.5 +/- 0.3 million TRB reads came from each library, giving 110 million to 150 million in total. Findings and limits, study-wide: Naive CXCR3-positive cells had TRB CDR3s more hydrophobic than those of CXCR3-negative naive cells. Memory CD8+ cells showed much lower diversity, while both naive subsets displayed comparably high diversity. Cryopreservation partially lowered CXCR3 expression, so most assays used fresh PBMCs.

UMI-tagged TRB cDNA libraries were built via 5' RACE. From its re-call of the 5' RACE reads, TCRdb lists each CDR3 protein once, without DNA. The sample table sets out roughly 110,000 distinct CDR3 sequences. The CDR3 extends over 14 amino acids. Germline V lookup: CDR1 LNHDA, CDR2 SQIVND (reference sequence). Points on this clonotype: Its antigen is undetermined.

The sample taken for sequencing was naive CXCR3+ CD8+ T cells from blood. Subset specified: CD45RO-CCR7+CD27+CD95- naive CD8+ T cells expressing CXCR3 (TNR3+). This clonotype was obtained from a human donor in good health. Some clones in this sample may be carry-over from other donors' samples. The genes are TRBV19 and TRBJ2-7. The CDR3 protein is CASSISRFNYEQYF.